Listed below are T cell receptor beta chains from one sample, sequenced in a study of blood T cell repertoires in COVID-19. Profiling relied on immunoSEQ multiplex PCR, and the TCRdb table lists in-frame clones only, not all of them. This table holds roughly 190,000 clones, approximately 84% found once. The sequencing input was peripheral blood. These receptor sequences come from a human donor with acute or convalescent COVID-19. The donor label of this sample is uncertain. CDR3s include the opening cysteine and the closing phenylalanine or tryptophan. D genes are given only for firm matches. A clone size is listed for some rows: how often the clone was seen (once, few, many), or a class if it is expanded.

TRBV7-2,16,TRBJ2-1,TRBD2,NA,TGTGCCAGCAGCAAAACTGGACTAGCGGGGGGGCCAGGGCAGTTCTTC,CASSKTGLAGGPGQFF
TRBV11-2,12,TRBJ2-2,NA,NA,TGTGCCAGCAGCTTTGAGACCGGGGAGCTGTTTTTT,CASSFETGELFF
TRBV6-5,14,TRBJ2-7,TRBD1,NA,TGTGCCAGCAGGTCCGGGACAGGGCCTAAGGAGCAGTACTTC,CASRSGTGPKEQYF
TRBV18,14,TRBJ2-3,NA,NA,TGTGCCAGCTCACCGGGACACCACACAGATACGCAGTATTTT,CASSPGHHTDTQYF
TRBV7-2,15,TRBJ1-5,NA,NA,TGTGCCAGCAGACTGGGGGGGCCGGGTAATCAGCCCCAGCATTTT,CASRLGGPGNQPQHF
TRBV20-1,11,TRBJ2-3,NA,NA,TGCAGTGCTAGAGATTTTAATACGCAGTATTTT,CSARDFNTQYF
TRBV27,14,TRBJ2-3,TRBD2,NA,TGTGCCAGCAGTTTAAGACTAGCGGGGGCGAAGCAGTATTTT,CASSLRLAGAKQYF
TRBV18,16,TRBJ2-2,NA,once,TGTGCCAGCTCACGGCCCAGCGGAGATAACACCGGGGAGCTGTTTTTT,CASSRPSGDNTGELFF
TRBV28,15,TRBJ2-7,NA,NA,TGTGCCAGCAGTTCCACCCTGGGGAGAACCTACGAGCAGTACTTC,CASSSTLGRTYEQYF
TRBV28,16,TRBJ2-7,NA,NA,TGTGCCAGCAGTTTAATCGCCTGGACGGGATCCTACGAGCAGTACTTC,CASSLIAWTGSYEQYF
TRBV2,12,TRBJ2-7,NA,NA,TGTGCCAGCAGCGGGGGGCCGAACGAGCAGTACTTC,CASSGGPNEQYF
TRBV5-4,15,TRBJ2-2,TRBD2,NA,TGTGCCAGCAGCTCGGGGGGGCCAGGGGCCGGGGAGCTGTTTTTT,CASSSGGPGAGELFF